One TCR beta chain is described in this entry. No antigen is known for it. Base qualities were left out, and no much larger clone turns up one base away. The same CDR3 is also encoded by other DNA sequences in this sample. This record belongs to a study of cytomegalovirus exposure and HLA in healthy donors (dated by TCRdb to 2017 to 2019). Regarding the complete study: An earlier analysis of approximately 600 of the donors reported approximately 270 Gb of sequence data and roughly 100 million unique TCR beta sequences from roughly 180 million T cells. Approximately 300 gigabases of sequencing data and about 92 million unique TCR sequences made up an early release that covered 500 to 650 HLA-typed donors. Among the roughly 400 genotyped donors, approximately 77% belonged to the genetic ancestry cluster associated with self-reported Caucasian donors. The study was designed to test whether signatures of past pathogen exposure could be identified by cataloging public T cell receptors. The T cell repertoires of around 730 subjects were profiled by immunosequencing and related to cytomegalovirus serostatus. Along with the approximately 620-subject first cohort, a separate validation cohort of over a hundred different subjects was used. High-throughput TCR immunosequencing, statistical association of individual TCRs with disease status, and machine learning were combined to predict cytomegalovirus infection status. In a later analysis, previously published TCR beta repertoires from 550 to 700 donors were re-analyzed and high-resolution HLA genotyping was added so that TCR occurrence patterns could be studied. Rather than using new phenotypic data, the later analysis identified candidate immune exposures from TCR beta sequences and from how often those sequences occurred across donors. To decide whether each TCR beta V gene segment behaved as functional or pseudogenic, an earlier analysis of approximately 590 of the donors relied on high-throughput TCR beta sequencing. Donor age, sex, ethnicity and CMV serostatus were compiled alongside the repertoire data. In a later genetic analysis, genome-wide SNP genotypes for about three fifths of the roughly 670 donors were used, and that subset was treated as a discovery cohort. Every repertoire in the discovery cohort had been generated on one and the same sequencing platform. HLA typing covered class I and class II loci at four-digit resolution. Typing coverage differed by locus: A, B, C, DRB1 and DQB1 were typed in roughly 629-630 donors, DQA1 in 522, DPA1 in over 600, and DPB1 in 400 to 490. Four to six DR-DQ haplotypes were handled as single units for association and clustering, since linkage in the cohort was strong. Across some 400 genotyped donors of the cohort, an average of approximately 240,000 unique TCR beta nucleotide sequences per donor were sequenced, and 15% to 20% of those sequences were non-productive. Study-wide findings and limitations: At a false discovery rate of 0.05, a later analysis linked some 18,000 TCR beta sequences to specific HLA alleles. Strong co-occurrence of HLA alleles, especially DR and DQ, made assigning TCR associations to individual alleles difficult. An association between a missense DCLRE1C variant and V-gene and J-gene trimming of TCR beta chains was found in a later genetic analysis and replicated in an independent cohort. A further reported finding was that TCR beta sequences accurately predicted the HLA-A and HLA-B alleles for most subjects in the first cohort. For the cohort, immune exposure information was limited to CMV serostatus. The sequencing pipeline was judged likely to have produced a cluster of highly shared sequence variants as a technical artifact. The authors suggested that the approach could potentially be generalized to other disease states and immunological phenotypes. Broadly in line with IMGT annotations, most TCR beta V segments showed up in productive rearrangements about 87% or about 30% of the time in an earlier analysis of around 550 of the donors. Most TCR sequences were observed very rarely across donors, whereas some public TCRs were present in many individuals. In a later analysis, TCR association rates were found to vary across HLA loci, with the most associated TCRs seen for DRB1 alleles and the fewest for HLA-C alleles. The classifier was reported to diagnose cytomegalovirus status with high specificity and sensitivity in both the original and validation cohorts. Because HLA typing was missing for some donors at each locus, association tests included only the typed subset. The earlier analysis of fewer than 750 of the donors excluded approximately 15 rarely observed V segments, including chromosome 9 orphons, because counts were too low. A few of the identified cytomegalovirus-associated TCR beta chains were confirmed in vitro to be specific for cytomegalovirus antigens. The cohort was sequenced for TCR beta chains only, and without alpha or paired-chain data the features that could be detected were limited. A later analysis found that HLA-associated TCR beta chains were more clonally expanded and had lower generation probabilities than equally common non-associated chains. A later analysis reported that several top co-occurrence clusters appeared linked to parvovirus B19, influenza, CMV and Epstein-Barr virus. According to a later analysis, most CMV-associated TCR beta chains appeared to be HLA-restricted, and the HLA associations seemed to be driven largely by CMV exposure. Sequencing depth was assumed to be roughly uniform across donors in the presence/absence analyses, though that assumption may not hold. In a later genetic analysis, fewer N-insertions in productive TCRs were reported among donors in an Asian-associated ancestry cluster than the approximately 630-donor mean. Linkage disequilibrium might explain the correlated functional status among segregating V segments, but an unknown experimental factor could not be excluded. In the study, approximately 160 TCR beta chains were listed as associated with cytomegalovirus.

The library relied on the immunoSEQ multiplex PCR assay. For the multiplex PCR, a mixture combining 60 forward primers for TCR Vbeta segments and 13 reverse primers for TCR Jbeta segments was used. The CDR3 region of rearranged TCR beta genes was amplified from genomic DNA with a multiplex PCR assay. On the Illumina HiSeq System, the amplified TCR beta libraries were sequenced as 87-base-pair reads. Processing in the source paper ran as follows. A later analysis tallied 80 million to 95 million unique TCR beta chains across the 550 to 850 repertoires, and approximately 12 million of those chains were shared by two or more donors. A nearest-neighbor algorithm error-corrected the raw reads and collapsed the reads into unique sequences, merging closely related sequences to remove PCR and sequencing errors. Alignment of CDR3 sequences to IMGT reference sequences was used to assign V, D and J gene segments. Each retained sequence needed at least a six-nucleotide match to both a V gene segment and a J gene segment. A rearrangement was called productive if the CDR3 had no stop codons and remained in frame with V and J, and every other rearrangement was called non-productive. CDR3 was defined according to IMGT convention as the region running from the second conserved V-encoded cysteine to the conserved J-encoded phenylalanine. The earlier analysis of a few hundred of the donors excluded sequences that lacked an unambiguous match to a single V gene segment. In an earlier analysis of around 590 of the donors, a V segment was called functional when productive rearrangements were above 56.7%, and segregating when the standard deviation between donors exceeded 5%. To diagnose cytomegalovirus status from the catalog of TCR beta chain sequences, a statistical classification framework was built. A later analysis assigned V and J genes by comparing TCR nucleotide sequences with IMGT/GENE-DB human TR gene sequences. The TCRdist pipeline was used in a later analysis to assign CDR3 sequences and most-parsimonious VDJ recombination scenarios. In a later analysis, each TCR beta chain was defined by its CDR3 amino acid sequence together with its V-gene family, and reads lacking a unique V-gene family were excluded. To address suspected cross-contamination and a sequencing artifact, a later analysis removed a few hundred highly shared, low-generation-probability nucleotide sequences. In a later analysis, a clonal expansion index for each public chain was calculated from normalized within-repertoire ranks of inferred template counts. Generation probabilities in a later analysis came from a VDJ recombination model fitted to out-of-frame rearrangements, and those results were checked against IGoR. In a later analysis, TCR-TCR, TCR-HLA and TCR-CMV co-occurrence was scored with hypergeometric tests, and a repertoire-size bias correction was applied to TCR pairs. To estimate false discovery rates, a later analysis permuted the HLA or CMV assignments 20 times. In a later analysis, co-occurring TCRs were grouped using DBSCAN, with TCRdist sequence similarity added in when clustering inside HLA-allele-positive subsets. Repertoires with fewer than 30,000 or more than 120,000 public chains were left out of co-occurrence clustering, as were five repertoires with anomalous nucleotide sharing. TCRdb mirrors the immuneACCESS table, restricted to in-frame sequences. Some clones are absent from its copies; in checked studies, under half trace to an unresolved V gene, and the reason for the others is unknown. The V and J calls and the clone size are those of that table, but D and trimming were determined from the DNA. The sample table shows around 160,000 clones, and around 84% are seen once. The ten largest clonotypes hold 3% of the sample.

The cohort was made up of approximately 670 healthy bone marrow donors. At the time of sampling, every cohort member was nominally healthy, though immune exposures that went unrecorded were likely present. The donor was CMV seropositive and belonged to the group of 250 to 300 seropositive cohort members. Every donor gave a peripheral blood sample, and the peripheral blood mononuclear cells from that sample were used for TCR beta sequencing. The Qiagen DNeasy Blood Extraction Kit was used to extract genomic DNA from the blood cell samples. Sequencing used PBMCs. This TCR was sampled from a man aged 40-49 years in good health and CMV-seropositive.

The DNA is as follows: TGTGCCAGCAGCTCGACGGGACTAAACACAGATACGCAGTATTTT. Protein translation: CASSSTGLNTDTQYF. The V and J segments used are TRBV7-3 and TRBJ2-3; the central 7 bases match TRBD2. The CDR3 runs 15 residues from the cysteine to the phenylalanine. Only the CDR3 part of the read is kept: 45 bases, read in frame from the first base. From the germline V gene, CDR1 is SGHTA and CDR2 is FQGTGA. After removal of 4 bases from V and 2 bases from J, the junction retains 6 bases not matched to a gene.